These 9 T cell receptor beta chains came from one sample sequenced in a study of sequential checkpoint blockade in melanoma. Assay used: immunoSEQ multiplex PCR; TCRdb lists only in-frame clones, some missing. The profile shows some 11,000 clones, over 75% of them singletons. Treatment denoted: randomized to nivolumab then ipilimumab (arm A) or the reverse (arm B). Sample: CD8+ T cells sorted from blood (inferred from file names), taken from a patient given nivolumab and ipilimumab in sequence. The receptors derive from a human donor with melanoma.

The CDR3 loop reads CATSIRRVFVAGDSGELFF. As DNA, the CDR3 is TGTGCCACCAGCATCCGACGGGTTTTTGTTGCGGGGGACTCCGGGGAGCTGTTTTTT. The genes are TRBV15 and TRBJ2-2, with 7 bases that match TRBD2. The CDR3 covers 19 residues. Germline V CDR1 and CDR2: LNHNV, YYDKDF (reference sequence). With 4 bases clipped from V and 6 bases from J, the junction kept 20 bases outside the gene matches.

V is TRBV27 and J is TRBJ1-5; D is undetermined. The CDR3 runs to 14 residues. Germline V lookup: CDR1 MNHEY, CDR2 SMNVEV (reference sequence). With 1 base removed from V and 2 bases from J, the gap between germline ends came to 6 bases. Here the CDR3 DNA reads TGTGCCAGCAGTTTATTCGGTGGCAATCAGCCCCAGCATTTT. Translating gives CASSLFGGNQPQHF.

The rearrangement uses TRBV28 and TRBJ1-2, with D hard to call. Germline V gene sequence: CDR1 MDHEN, CDR2 SYDVKM. Trimming removed 6 bases from V and 5 bases from J, with 4 bases in between. This CDR3 contains 10 residues. The CDR3 nucleotides read TGTGCCAGCAGACTATATGGCTACACCTTC. As protein: CASRLYGYTF.

CDR3 bases: TGTGCCAGCAGCTTGGTGGGACTAGCGGAAGAGACCCAGTACTTC. Protein: CASSLVGLAEETQYF. The rearrangement uses TRBV5-4 and TRBJ2-5, with 11 positions matching TRBD2. Looked up from germline, CDR1 is SGHNT and CDR2 is YYREEE (reference sequence). The V gene end was trimmed by 0 bases and the J gene end by 3 bases; junction bases not matched to a gene: 1. This CDR3 has 15 amino acids.

The chain's CDR3 is CASSLNPGLAGGHEQFF. The CDR3 coding sequence is TGTGCCAGCAGTCTAAATCCGGGACTAGCGGGGGGCCATGAGCAGTTCTTC. The V call is TRBV2, the J call TRBJ2-1; 15 nucleotides agree with TRBD2. Germline values: CDR1 SNHLY, CDR2 FYNNEI. With 5 bases clipped from V and 8 bases from J, the junction kept 10 bases outside the gene matches. This CDR3 is 17 amino acids long.

The chain recombines TRBV15 with TRBJ1-1, with 9 positions matching TRBD1. Germline CDR1 and CDR2: LNHNV and YYDKDF (reference sequence). The CDR3 length is 14 residues. Losses at the gene ends were 5 bases for V and 5 bases for J; bases not matched to a gene: 6. This chain's CDR3 is CATSYHRGLTEAFF. The CDR3 nucleotides are TGTGCCACCAGCTATCACAGGGGGCTGACTGAAGCTTTCTTT.

V and J are TRBV2 and TRBJ2-2; D perhaps matches TRBD2 (6 bases). Germline loops: CDR1 SNHLY, CDR2 FYNNEI. The CDR3 loop spans 15 amino acids. Trimming left V 3 bases short and J 0 bases short, with 8 bases between. In nucleotides, the CDR3 is TGTGCCAGCAGTGAGGGACTCACGAACACCGGGGAGCTGTTTTTT. This encodes CASSEGLTNTGELFF.

The V and J genes are TRBV5-7 and TRBJ1-2; 10 positions match TRBD1. TRBV5-7 is an ORF for which the function is uncertain. The CDR3 totals 14 residues. Germline trimming cut 4 bases from V and 8 bases from J; bases unmatched to any gene: 8. Here the CDR3 reads CASSPCGTGDGYTF. The CDR3 DNA is TGTGCCAGCAGCCCGTGCGGGACAGGGGACGGCTACACCTTC.

This clone was seen a few times. This CDR3 is CASSHGQGALGTEAFF. The CDR3 nucleotides read TGTGCCAGCAGCCATGGACAGGGGGCATTAGGCACTGAAGCTTTCTTT. The chain couples TRBV14 to TRBJ1-1, with TRBD1 matching over 11 bases. This CDR3 region has 16 residues. CDR1 and CDR2 from the germline V gene are SGHDN and FVKESK. Unmatched junction bases numbered 7, after V lost 3 bases and J lost 4 bases.